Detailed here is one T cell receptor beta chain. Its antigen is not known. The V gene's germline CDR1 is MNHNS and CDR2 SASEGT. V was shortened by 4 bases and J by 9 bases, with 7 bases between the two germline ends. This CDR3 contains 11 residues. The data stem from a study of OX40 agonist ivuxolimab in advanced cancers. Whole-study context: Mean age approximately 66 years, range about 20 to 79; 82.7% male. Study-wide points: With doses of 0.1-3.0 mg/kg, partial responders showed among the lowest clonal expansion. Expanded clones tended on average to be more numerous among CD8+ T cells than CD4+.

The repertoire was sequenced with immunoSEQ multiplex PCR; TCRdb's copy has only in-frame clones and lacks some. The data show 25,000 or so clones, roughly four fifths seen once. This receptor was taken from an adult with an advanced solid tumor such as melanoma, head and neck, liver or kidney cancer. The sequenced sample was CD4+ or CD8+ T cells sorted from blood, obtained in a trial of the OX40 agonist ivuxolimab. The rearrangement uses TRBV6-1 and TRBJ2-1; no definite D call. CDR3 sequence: CASSVGREQFF. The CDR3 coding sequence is TGTGCCAGCAGTGTGGGCCGTGAGCAGTTCTTC.